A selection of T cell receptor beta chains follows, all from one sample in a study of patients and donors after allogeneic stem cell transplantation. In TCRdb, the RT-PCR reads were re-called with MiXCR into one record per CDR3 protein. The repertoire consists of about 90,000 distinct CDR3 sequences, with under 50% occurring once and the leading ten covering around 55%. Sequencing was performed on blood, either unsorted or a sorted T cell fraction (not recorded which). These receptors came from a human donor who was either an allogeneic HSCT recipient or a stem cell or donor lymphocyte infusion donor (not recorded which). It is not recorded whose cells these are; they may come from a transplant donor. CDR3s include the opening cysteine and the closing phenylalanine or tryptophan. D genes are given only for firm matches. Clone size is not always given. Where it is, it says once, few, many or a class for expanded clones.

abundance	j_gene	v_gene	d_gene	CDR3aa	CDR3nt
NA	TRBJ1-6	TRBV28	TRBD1	CASRGDRGSSPLHF	TGTGCCAGCAGGGGGGACAGGGGCAGCTCACCCCTCCACTTT
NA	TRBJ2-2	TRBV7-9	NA	CASSFGTSTGELFF	TGTGCCAGCAGCTTCGGGACTTCCACCGGGGAGCTGTTTTTT
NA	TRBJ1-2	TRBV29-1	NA	CSVEDEPSYYGYTF	TGCAGCGTTGAAGACGAGCCAAGCTACTATGGCTACACCTTC
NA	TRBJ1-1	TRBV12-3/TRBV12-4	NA	CASSLALGGTEAFF	TGTGCCAGCAGTTTAGCCTTGGGAGGGACTGAAGCTTTCTTT
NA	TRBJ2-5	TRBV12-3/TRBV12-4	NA	CASSLTYSYQETQYF	TGTGCCAGCAGTTTGACATACTCGTACCAAGAGACCCAGTACTTC
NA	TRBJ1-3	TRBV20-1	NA	CSATQGTGNTIYF	TGCAGTGCAACTCAGGGTACCGGAAACACCATATATTTT
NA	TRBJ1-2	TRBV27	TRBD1	CASRGTGGNYGYTF	TGTGCCAGCAGGGGGACAGGTGGAAACTATGGCTACACCTTC
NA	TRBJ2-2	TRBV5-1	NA	CASSLGSTGELFF	TGCGCCAGCAGCTTGGGATCCACCGGGGAGCTGTTTTTT
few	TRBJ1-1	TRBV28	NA	CASSFLAGLLNTEAFF	TGTGCCAGCAGTTTTCTCGCGGGACTGCTGAACACTGAAGCTTTCTTT
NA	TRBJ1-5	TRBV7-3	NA	CASSLSHNQPQHF	TGTGCCAGCAGCTTAAGTCACAATCAGCCCCAGCATTTT
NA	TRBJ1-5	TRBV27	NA	CATSTGRNQPQHF	TGTGCCACCTCGACAGGCCGCAATCAGCCCCAGCATTTT
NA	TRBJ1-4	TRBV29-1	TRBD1	CSVELQGGNEKLFF	TGCAGCGTCGAACTACAGGGGGGTAATGAAAAACTGTTTTTT
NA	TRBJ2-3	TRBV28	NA	CASKDRRYTDTQYF	TGTGCCAGCAAAGATCGGAGGTACACAGATACGCAGTATTTT
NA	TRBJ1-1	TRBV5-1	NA	CASSLDRTTEAFF	TGCGCCAGCAGCTTGGACAGGACCACTGAAGCTTTCTTT
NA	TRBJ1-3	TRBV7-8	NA	CASSLGGTIRNTIYF	TGTGCCAGCAGCTTAGGAGGGACTATCAGAAACACCATATATTTT
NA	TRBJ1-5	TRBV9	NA	CASSAVPSPRLRQPQHF	TGTGCCAGCAGCGCCGTTCCTAGTCCCCGGCTGCGGCAGCCCCAGCATTTT
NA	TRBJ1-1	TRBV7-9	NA	CASSLRSTGSAEAFF	TGTGCCAGCAGCTTAAGGTCGACAGGTTCCGCTGAAGCTTTCTTT
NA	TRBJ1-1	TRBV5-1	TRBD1	CASSLGTGGDTEAFF	TGCGCCAGCAGCTTGGGGACAGGGGGCGACACTGAAGCTTTCTTT
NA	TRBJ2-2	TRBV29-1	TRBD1	CSVDGFGTGNTGELFF	TGCAGCGTTGATGGCTTTGGGACAGGGAACACCGGGGAGCTGTTTTTT
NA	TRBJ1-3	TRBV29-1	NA	CSVGGAEAPGNTIYF	TGCAGCGTTGGCGGGGCGGAGGCCCCTGGAAACACCATATATTTT
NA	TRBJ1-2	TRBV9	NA	CASSVAGRPNYGYTF	TGTGCCAGCAGCGTAGCAGGGCGACCTAACTATGGCTACACCTTC
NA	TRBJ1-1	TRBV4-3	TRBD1	CASSPRTGRKDTEAFF	TGCGCCAGCAGCCCGCGGACAGGGCGGAAAGACACTGAAGCTTTCTTT
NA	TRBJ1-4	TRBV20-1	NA	CSAGGPWAVNEKLFF	TGCAGTGCCGGGGGGCCCTGGGCAGTAAATGAAAAACTGTTTTTT
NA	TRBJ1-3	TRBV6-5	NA	CASKTQGPGNTIYF	TGTGCCAGCAAGACACAGGGTCCTGGAAACACCATATATTTT
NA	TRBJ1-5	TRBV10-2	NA	CASSDEGGHQPQHF	TGCGCCAGCAGTGACGAGGGAGGGCATCAGCCCCAGCATTTT
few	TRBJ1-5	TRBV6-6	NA	CASSYSREGNGPQHF	TGTGCCAGCAGTTACTCACGGGAGGGCAATGGGCCCCAGCATTTT
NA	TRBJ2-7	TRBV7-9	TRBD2	CASSLGLAGGDYEQYF	TGTGCCAGCAGCTTAGGACTAGCGGGAGGGGACTACGAGCAGTACTTC
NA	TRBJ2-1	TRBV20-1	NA	CSARDPPHNEQFF	TGCAGTGCTAGAGATCCCCCCCACAATGAGCAGTTCTTC
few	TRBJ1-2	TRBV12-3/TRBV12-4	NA	CASTIQEHYGYTF	TGTGCCAGCACCATACAGGAACATTATGGCTACACCTTC
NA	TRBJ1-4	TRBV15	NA	CATNGAVNEKLFF	TGTGCCACCAACGGGGCGGTGAATGAAAAACTGTTTTTT
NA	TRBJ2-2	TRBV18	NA	CASSRDSDSNTGELFF	TGTGCCAGCTCACGGGATTCCGACTCGAACACCGGGGAGCTGTTTTTT
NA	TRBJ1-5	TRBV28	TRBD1	CASSYSGGLNQPQHF	TGTGCCAGCAGTTACTCAGGGGGCCTCAATCAGCCCCAGCATTTT
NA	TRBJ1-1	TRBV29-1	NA	CSVSGRTEAFF	TGCAGCGTCTCAGGACGGACTGAAGCTTTCTTT
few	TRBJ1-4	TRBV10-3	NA	CAISESGRKAPGGEKLFF	TGTGCCATCAGTGAGTCAGGTCGTAAGGCCCCGGGGGGCGAAAAACTGTTTTTT
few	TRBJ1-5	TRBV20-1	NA	CSAQAREEQPQHF	TGCAGTGCCCAGGCCAGAGAGGAACAGCCCCAGCATTTT
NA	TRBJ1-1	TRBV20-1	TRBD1	CSAGQGLNTEAFF	TGCAGTGCTGGACAGGGGTTGAACACTGAAGCTTTCTTT
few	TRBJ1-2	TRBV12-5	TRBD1	CASGLIVGQANYGYTF	TGTGCTAGTGGTTTGATCGTCGGACAGGCAAACTATGGCTACACCTTC
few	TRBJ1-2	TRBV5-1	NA	CASSVGTYGYTF	TGCGCCAGCAGCGTAGGGACGTACGGCTACACCTTC
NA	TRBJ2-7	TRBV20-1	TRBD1	CSARRDRGLYEQYF	TGCAGTGCTAGACGTGACAGGGGGCTCTACGAGCAGTACTTC
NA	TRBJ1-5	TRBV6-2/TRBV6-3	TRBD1	CASSSLTGTHRAYSNQPQHF	TGTGCCAGCAGTTCTCTGACAGGGACGCACCGGGCGTATAGCAATCAGCCCCAGCATTTT
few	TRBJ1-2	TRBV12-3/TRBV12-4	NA	CASRPGNGDYGYTF	TGTGCCAGCAGGCCCGGAAATGGGGACTATGGCTACACCTTC
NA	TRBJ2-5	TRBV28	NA	CASSLLGLQETQYF	TGTGCCAGCAGTTTATTGGGCCTCCAAGAGACCCAGTACTTC
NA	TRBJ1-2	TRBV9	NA	CASSGKSYTF	TGTGCCAGCAGCGGGAAAAGCTACACCTTC
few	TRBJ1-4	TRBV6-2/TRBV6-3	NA	CASMQGHEKLFF	TGTGCCAGCATGCAAGGACATGAAAAACTGTTTTTT
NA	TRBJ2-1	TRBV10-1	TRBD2	CASATSGSGRSYNEQFF	TGCGCCAGCGCTACTAGCGGGAGTGGCCGATCCTACAATGAGCAGTTCTTC
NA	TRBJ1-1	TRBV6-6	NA	CASSYSTGRDTEAFF	TGTGCCAGCAGTTACTCGACCGGGAGAGACACTGAAGCTTTCTTT